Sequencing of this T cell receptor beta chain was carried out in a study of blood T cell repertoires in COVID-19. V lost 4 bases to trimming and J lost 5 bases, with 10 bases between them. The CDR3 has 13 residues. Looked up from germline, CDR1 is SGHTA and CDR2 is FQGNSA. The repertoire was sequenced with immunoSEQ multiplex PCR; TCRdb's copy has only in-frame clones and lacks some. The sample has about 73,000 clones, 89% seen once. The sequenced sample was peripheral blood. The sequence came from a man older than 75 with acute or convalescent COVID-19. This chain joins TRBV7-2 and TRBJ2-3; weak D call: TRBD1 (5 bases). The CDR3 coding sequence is TGTGCCAGCAGCTCCGCAAGGGGAGATACGCAGTATTTT. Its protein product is CASSSARGDTQYF. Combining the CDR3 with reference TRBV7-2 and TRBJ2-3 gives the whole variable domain GAGVSQSPSNKVTEKGKDVELRCDPISGHTALYWYRQSLGQGLEFLIYFQGNSAPDKSGLPSDRFSAERTGGSVSTLTIQRTQQEDSAVYLCASSSARGDTQYFGPGTRLTVL.